The 27 T cell receptor beta chains below were found in one sample sequenced in a study of shared clonotypes between healthy human individuals. Clones were sequenced by immunoSEQ multiplex PCR, and TCRdb holds only the in-frame ones, with some missing. The sample consists of about 1 million clones, around 76% of them appearing once. Material for sequencing was memory CD4+ T cells sorted from blood. Subset indicated: CD45RA-negative fraction. These TCRs come from a man between 18 and 29 years old in good health.

The chain employs TRBV19 and TRBJ2-2, with 14 bases aligning to TRBD2. The V gene end was trimmed by 4 bases and the J gene end by 7 bases; junction bases not matched to a gene: 5. Germline V CDR1 and CDR2: LNHDA, SQIVND (reference sequence). This CDR3 has 16 amino acids. The CDR3 sequence: CASSTRTSGRFGELFF. The CDR3 bases are TGTGCCAGTAGTACGCGGACTAGCGGGAGGTTCGGGGAGCTGTTTTTT.

This clone was detected only a few times. The chain has TRBV4-2 and TRBJ1-4; TRBD1 agrees at 7 bases. CDR1 is LGHNA and CDR2 is YNFKEQ in the germline V gene. This CDR3 comprises 17 residues. Trimming at V came to 6 bases and at J to 6 bases, leaving 16 bases not matched to a gene. In DNA form, the CDR3 reads TGTGCCAGCAGAAGGATAGGGGGCAGGGTCGAGGATGAAAAACTGTTTTTT. Its protein product is CASRRIGGRVEDEKLFF.

For the CDR3, the DNA is TGTGCCAGCAGTGACGGTACGGACAATCAGCCCCAGCATTTT. Translation gives CASSDGTDNQPQHF. The chain uses TRBV6-4 and TRBJ1-5; D call uncertain. The CDR3 has 14 amino acids. The germline gives CDR1 MRHNA, CDR2 SNTAGT. The V end lost 2 bases, the J end lost 3 bases, and 8 bases lay between the germline ends.

The rearrangement joins TRBV6-6 to TRBJ2-7; TRBD1 might be the D (6 bases). The CDR3 sequence is 14 residues long. In germline, CDR1 is MNHNY, CDR2 SVGAGI (reference sequence). Trimming shortened V by 2 bases and J by 7 bases, and 15 bases separated the two germline ends. CDR3 sequence: CASSYNRQANEQYF. The CDR3 DNA is TGTGCCAGCAGTTACAATAGACAGGCGAATGAGCAGTACTTC.

As concerns this clone: In the same sample, other DNA sequences code for this CDR3. The J gene is TRBJ2-3, the V gene TRBV29-1, with 7 positions matching TRBD2. V shed 3 bases, J shed 1 base, and the junction held 1 base outside the gene matches. Germline V gene lookup returns CDR1 SQVTM and CDR2 ANQGSEA. The CDR3 spans 13 residues. The CDR3 region has the DNA TGCAGCGTTGAGACTAGCCGCACAGATACGCAGTATTTT. Amino acids: CSVETSRTDTQYF.

V is TRBV5-1 and J is TRBJ2-2; the D gene is possibly TRBD1 (5 bases). The CDR3 runs to 15 residues. Germline assignment: CDR1 SGHRS and CDR2 YFSETQ. V was clipped by 2 bases and J by 1 base, with 9 bases between them. Here the CDR3 reads CASSFSTGNTGELFF. In nucleotides, the CDR3 is TGCGCCAGCAGCTTCTCTACAGGGAACACCGGGGAGCTGTTTTTT.

This clone came up a few times. Other DNA sequences in this sample translate to the same CDR3. The chain links TRBV9 to TRBJ1-5; D gene uncertain. Deletions cut 0 bases from V and 0 bases from J, with 4 bases between. CDR3 length equals 14 residues. The germline gives CDR1 SGDLS, CDR2 YYNGEE. The CDR3: CASSVEDSNQPQHF. The CDR3 DNA reads TGTGCCAGCAGCGTAGAAGATAGCAATCAGCCCCAGCATTTT.

The chain links TRBV5-1 to TRBJ2-6; 11 nucleotides align to TRBD2. The germline CDR1 and CDR2 sequences are SGHRS and YFSETQ. J lost 2 bases, V lost 4 bases, and 5 bases had no gene match. The CDR3 loop spans 17 amino acids. This CDR3 reads CASSGSGGATGANVLTF. For the CDR3, the DNA is TGCGCCAGCAGCGGTAGCGGGGGGGCTACTGGGGCCAACGTCCTGACTTTC. The full variable domain, in which reference TRBV5-1 and TRBJ2-6 provide the parts outside the CDR3, is KAGVTQTPRYLIKTRGQQVTLSCSPISGHRSVSWYQQTPGQGLQFLFEYFSETQRNKGNFPGRFSGRQFSNSRSEMNVSTLELGDSALYLCASSGSGGATGANVLTFGAGSRLTVL.

The genes are TRBV5-1 and TRBJ2-3, with D possibly being TRBD1 or TRBD2 (5 bases each). The CDR3 is 15 residues long. The ends were cut back, 6 bases at V and 3 bases at J, with 17 bases in the middle. CDR1 SGHRS and CDR2 YFSETQ come from the germline V gene. In DNA, the CDR3 is TGCGCCAGCACCCTAGGGGAGATAAGTACAGATACGCAGTATTTT. Its protein product is CASTLGEISTDTQYF.

J is TRBJ1-3 and V is TRBV4-1, with D unresolved. The germline gives CDR1 MGHRA, CDR2 YSYEKL. The germline V and J ends were trimmed by 3 bases and 2 bases, with 8 bases remaining between them. This CDR3 is built from 14 residues. The CDR3 reads CASSQGRTGNTIYF. CDR3 bases: TGCGCCAGCAGCCAGGGGAGAACTGGAAACACCATATATTTT.

This clone was observed a few times. The V gene is TRBV5-1, the J gene TRBJ2-5, with 11 bases identical to TRBD2. CDR3 length equals 18 residues. J gave up 4 bases and V 1 base, and 12 bases lay outside the gene matches. Germline lookup yields CDR1 SGHRS and CDR2 YFSETQ. The CDR3 coding sequence is TGCGCCAGCAGCTTGCCCCGACTAGCGGGGCCATTGGGAGAGACCCAGTACTTC. Its protein product is CASSLPRLAGPLGETQYF.

This clone was detected a few times. The gene calls are TRBV2 and TRBJ1-3; D gene unclear. Germline V gene lookup returns CDR1 SNHLY and CDR2 FYNNEI. Deletions cut 0 bases from V and 2 bases from J, with 8 bases between. The CDR3 has 15 amino acids. CDR3 coding DNA: TGTGCCAGCAGTGAAGCGCGTGCAACTGGAAACACCATATATTTT. Its translation: CASSEARATGNTIYF.

The chain joins TRBV30 to TRBJ2-7; D ambiguous. V gave up 3 bases and J gave up 0 bases, with 12 bases separating them. Germline lookup yields CDR1 GTSNPN and CDR2 SVGIG (reference sequence). The CDR3 length is 14 residues. The DNA for the CDR3 is TGTGCCTGGAGACAGAGGCCCCCCTCCTACGAGCAGTACTTC. Protein product: CAWRQRPPSYEQYF.

The chain couples TRBV10-3 to TRBJ1-6; TRBD1 is a possible D gene (5 bases). Germline V gene data show CDR1 as ENHRY and CDR2 as SYGVKD. This CDR3 contains 12 residues. The V end was cut by 10 bases, the J end by 10 bases, with 14 bases between. The CDR3 protein is CASRALGSPLHF. CDR3 in DNA: TGTGCCAGCAGGGCGCTAGGATCACCCCTCCACTTT.

The chain links TRBV16 to TRBJ2-1, with D possibly TRBD1 on 5 matching bases. The CDR3 covers 16 residues. Deletions cut 0 bases from V and 4 bases from J, with 13 bases between. CDR1 KGHSY and CDR2 FQNENV come from the germline V gene. The CDR3 protein is CASSQSGLTIYNEQFF. In DNA form, the CDR3 reads TGTGCCAGCAGCCAATCGGGGCTAACGATTTACAATGAGCAGTTCTTC.

Only one count was recorded for this clone. The chain employs TRBV7-2 and TRBJ2-3; 14 bases fit TRBD2. The CDR3 is made up of 17 amino acids. Germline V gene sequence: CDR1 SGHTA, CDR2 FQGNSA. The V and J ends lost 3 bases and 5 bases, in that order; junction bases with no gene match: 7. CDR3 amino acids: CASSFQTSGRARDTQYF. CDR3 bases: TGTGCCAGCAGCTTCCAGACTAGCGGGAGGGCCAGAGATACGCAGTATTTT.

CDR3 amino acids: CASSLPGVGYTF. The CDR3 nucleotides read TGTGCCAGCAGTTTACCGGGGGTTGGCTACACCTTC. The chain combines TRBV28 with TRBJ1-2, with a weak D call TRBD1 (5 bases). V was cut by 2 bases and J by 7 bases, with 8 bases left in between. Germline CDR1 MDHEN, CDR2 SYDVKM. This CDR3 comprises 12 residues.

This clone was counted a few times. The V and J genes are TRBV2 and TRBJ1-1, with 10 bases matching TRBD1. CDR3 length equals 16 residues. The germline V gene encodes CDR1 SNHLY and CDR2 FYNNEI. Trimming removed 7 bases from V and 5 bases from J; junction bases left unmatched: 13. The CDR3 protein is CASNLLRDRGSTEAFF. The DNA for the CDR3 is TGTGCCAGCAATCTTCTAAGGGACAGGGGTTCGACTGAAGCTTTCTTT.

The rearrangement uses TRBV25-1 and TRBJ1-1; D is uncertain. Germline V gene data show CDR1 as MGHDK and CDR2 as SYGVNS. The ends were cut back, 3 bases at V and 8 bases at J, with 16 bases in the middle. The CDR3 consists of 14 residues. This CDR3 is CASSDPAGRSEAFF. CDR3 sequence (DNA): TGTGCCAGCAGTGACCCCGCTGGGAGATCGGAAGCTTTCTTT.

V usage is TRBV7-2 and J usage is TRBJ2-2, with 10 bases that match TRBD2. The CDR3 covers 18 residues. CDR1 SGHTA and CDR2 FQGNSA come from the germline V gene. The ends lost 5 bases at V and 0 bases at J; junction bases unmatched: 9. The CDR3 DNA is TGTGCCAGCAGCCCCCAGCGGGGGGGTAACGCGAACACCGGGGAGCTGTTTTTT. It yields the protein CASSPQRGGNANTGELFF. Supplemented by reference TRBV7-2 and TRBJ2-2, the full variable domain reads GAGVSQSPSNKVTEKGKDVELRCDPISGHTALYWYRQSLGQGLEFLIYFQGNSAPDKSGLPSDRFSAERTGGSVSTLTIQRTQQEDSAVYLCASSPQRGGNANTGELFFGEGSRLTVL.

The chain has TRBV4-1 and TRBJ1-1; D gene uncertain. Germline CDR1 is MGHRA and CDR2 is YSYEKL. V was pared by 3 bases and J by 3 bases, with 20 bases between. The CDR3 is 17 residues long. CDR3 protein: CASSHLLSWEEDTEAFF. In DNA, the CDR3 is TGCGCCAGCAGCCACCTCCTCTCTTGGGAAGAGGACACTGAAGCTTTCTTT.

To note about this clone: The identical CDR3 is also encoded by other nucleotide sequences in the sample. This chain links TRBV18 with TRBJ2-2; TRBD1 is a possible D gene (6 bases). The V gene's germline CDR1 is KGHSH and CDR2 LQKENI. There are 14 residues in the CDR3. Trimming pared 3 bases from V and 2 bases from J, leaving 7 bases between. CDR3 region: CASSPDRNTGELFF. CDR3 DNA: TGTGCCAGCTCACCGGACAGAAACACCGGGGAGCTGTTTTTT.

The chain uses TRBV6-1 and TRBJ1-1, with D possibly matching TRBD1 (6 bases). From germline, CDR1 is MNHNS and CDR2 SASEGT. CDR3 length equals 15 residues. Trimming stripped 8 bases from V and 2 bases from J, with 18 bases between. The CDR3 protein is CASHDSGTPNTEAFF. CDR3 coding DNA: TGTGCCAGCCACGACTCCGGGACACCAAACACTGAAGCTTTCTTT.

This CDR3 is CAGGGGGSFYGYTF. The CDR3 coding sequence is TGTGCCGGAGGGGGCGGGGGATCCTTCTATGGCTACACCTTC. The V and J genes are TRBV6-1 and TRBJ1-2; 7 bases are a match to TRBD1. Trimming removed 11 bases from V and 4 bases from J; junction bases left unmatched: 13. Germline V gene sequence: CDR1 MNHNS, CDR2 SASEGT. This CDR3 comprises 14 residues.

The rearrangement joins TRBV7-2 to TRBJ2-3, with TRBD2 identical over 13 bases. The CDR3 runs 17 residues. V shed 3 bases, J shed 1 base, and the junction held 4 bases outside the gene matches. The V gene's germline CDR1 is SGHTA and CDR2 FQGNSA. CDR3 protein: CASSLTSGRRGTDTQYF. In DNA, the CDR3 is TGTGCCAGCAGCTTGACTAGCGGGAGGAGGGGCACAGATACGCAGTATTTT.

This clone was counted only a few times. This chain connects TRBV6-1 to TRBJ2-1, with D possibly TRBD2 on 7 matching bases. Trimming shortened V by 6 bases and J by 1 base, and 13 bases separated the two germline ends. The CDR3 is 15 residues long. In germline, CDR1 is MNHNS, CDR2 SASEGT. The CDR3: CASRSSGTSYNEQFF. The CDR3 nucleotides read TGTGCCAGCAGGTCGAGCGGGACATCCTACAATGAGCAGTTCTTC.

This chain joins TRBV30 and TRBJ1-2; 8 positions agree with TRBD1. Germline V gene data show CDR1 as GTSNPN and CDR2 as SVGIG (reference sequence). This CDR3 has 14 amino acids. V lost 4 bases to trimming and J lost 7 bases; unmatched junction nucleotides: 11. The CDR3: CAWIRSDREIGYTF. CDR3 DNA: TGTGCCTGGATTCGCTCGGACAGGGAAATTGGCTACACCTTC.